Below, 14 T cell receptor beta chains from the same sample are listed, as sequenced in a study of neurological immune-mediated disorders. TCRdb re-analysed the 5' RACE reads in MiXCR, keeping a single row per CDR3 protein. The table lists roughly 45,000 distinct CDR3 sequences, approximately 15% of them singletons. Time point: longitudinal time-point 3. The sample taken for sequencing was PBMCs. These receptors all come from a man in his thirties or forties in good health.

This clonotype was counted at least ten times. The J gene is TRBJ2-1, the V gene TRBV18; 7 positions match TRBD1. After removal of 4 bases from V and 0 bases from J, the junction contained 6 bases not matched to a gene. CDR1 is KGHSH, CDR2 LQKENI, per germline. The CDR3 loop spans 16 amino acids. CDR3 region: CASSQDRSSSYNEQFF. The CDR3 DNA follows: TGTGCCAGCTCACAGGACAGGTCTAGCTCCTACAATGAGCAGTTCTTC.

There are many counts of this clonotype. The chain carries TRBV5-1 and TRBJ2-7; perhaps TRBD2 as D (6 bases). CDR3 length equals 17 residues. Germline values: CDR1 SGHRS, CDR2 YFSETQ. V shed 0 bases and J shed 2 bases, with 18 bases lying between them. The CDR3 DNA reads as TGCGCCAGCAGCTTGGTGCGTATTATGCGGGAACCCTACGAGCAGTACTTC. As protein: CASSLVRIMREPYEQYF.

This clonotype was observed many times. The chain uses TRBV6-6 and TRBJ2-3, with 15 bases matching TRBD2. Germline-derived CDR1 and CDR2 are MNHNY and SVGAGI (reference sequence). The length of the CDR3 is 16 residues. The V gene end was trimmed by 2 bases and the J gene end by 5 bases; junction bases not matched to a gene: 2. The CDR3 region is CASSYGLAGGEDTQYF. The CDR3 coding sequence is TGTGCCAGCAGTTACGGACTAGCGGGAGGGGAAGATACGCAGTATTTT.

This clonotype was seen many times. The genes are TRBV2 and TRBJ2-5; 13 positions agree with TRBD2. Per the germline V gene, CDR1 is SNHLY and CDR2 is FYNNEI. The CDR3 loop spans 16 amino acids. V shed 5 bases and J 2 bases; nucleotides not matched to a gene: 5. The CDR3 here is CASSSGTSGAQETQYF. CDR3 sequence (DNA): TGTGCCAGCAGTTCTGGGACTAGCGGGGCTCAAGAGACCCAGTACTTC.

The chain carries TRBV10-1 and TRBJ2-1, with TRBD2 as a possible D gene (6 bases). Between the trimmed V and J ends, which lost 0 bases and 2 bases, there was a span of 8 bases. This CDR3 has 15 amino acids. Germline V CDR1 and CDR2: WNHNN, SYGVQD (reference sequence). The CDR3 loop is CASSESLAPYNEQFF. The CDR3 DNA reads TGCGCCAGCAGTGAGTCCCTAGCGCCCTACAATGAGCAGTTCTTC.

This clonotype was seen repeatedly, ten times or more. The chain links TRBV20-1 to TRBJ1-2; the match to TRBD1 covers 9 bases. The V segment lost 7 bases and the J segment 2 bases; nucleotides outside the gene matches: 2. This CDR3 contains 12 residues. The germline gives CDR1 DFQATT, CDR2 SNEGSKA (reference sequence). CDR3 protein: CSGDRVNYGYTF. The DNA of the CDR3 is TGCAGTGGGGACAGGGTGAACTATGGCTACACCTTC.

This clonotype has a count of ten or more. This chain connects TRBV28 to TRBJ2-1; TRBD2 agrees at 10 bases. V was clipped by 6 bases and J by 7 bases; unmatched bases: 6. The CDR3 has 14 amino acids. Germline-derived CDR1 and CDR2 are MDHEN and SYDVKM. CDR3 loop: CASRSGRARNEQFF. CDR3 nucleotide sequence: TGTGCCAGCAGGAGCGGGAGGGCACGAAATGAGCAGTTCTTC.

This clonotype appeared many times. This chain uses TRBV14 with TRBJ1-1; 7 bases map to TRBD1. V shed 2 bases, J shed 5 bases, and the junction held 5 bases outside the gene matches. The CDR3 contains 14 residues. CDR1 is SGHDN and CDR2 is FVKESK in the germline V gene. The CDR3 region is CASSQQGGGTEAFF. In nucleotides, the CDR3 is TGTGCCAGCAGCCAACAGGGGGGGGGGACTGAAGCTTTCTTT. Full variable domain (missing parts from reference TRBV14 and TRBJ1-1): EAGVTQFPSHSVIEKGQTVTLRCDPISGHDNLYWYRRVMGKEIKFLLHFVKESKQDESGMPNNRFLAERTGGTYSTLKVQPAELEDSGVYFCASSQQGGGTEAFFGQGTRLTVV.

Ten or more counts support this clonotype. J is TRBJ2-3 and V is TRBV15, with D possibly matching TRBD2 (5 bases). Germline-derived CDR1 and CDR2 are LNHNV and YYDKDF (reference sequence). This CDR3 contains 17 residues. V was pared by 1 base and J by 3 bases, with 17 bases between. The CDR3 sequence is CATSRGAGLTFTDTQYF. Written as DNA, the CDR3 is TGTGCCACCAGCAGAGGCGCCGGACTCACGTTTACAGATACGCAGTATTTT. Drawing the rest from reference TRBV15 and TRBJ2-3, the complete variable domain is DAMVIQNPRYQVTQFGKPVTLSCSQTLNHNVMYWYQQKSSQAPKLLFHYYDKDFNNEADTPDNFQSRRPNTSFCFLDIRSPGLGDTAMYLCATSRGAGLTFTDTQYFGPGTRLTVL.

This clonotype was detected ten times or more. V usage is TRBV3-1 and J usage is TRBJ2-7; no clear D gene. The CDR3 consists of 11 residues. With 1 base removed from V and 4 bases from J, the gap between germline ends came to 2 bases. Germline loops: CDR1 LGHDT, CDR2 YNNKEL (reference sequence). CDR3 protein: CASSQGYEQYF. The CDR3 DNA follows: TGTGCCAGCAGCCAAGGGTACGAGCAGTACTTC.

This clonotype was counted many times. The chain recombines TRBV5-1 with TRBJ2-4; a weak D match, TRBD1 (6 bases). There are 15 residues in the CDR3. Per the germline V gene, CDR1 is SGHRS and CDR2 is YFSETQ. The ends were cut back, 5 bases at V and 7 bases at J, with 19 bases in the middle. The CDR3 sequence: CASSYGSGQLNIQYF. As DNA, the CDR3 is TGCGCCAGCAGTTACGGGTCGGGACAACTGAACATTCAGTACTTC.

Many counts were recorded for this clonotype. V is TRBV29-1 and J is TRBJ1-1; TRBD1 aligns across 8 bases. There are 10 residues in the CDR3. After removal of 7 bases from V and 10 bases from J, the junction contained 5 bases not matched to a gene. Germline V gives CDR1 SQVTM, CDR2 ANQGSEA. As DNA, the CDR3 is TGCAGCGCCACGGGACAGGCAGCTTTCTTT. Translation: CSATGQAAFF.

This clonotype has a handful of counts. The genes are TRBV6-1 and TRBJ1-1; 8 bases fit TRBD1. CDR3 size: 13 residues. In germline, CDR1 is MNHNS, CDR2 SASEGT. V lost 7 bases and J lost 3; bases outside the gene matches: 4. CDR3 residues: CASKGTGYTEAFF. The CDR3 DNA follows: TGTGCCAGCAAGGGGACAGGTTACACTGAAGCTTTCTTT.

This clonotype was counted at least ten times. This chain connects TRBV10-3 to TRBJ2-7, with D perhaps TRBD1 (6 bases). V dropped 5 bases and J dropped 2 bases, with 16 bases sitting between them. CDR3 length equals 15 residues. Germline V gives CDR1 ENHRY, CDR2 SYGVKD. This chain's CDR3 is CAISSRQDSAYEQYF. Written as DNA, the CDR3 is TGTGCCATCAGTTCCAGACAGGACAGTGCCTACGAGCAGTACTTC.